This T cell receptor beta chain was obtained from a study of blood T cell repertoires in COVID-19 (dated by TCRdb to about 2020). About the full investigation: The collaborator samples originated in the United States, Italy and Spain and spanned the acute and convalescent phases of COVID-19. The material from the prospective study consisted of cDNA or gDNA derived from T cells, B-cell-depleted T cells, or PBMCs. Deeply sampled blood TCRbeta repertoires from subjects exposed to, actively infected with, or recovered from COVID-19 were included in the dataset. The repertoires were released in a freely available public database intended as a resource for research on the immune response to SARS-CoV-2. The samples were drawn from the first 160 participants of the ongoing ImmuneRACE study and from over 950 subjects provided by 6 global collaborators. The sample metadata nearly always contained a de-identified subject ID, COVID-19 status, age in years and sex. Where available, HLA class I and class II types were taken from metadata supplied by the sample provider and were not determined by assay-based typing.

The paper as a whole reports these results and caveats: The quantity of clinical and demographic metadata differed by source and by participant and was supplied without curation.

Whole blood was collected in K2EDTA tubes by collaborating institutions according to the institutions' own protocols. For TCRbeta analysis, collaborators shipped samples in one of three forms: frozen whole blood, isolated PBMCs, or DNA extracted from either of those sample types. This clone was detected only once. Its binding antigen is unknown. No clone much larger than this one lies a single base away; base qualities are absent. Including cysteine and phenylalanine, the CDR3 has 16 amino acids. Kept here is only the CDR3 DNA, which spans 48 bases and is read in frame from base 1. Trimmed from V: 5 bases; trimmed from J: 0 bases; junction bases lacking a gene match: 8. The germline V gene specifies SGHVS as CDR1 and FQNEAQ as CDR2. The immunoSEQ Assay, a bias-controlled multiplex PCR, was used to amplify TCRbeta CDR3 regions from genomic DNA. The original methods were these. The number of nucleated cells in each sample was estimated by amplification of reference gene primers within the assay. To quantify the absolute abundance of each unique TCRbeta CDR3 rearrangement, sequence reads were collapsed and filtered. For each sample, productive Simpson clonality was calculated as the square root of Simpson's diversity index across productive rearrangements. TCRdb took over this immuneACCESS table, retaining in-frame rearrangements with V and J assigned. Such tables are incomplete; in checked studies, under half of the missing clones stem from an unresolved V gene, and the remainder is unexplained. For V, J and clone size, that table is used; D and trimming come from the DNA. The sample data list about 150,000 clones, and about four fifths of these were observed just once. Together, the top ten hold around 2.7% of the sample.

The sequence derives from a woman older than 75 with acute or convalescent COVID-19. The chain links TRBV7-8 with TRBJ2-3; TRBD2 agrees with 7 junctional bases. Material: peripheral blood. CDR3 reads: CASSIRWRGSTDTQYF. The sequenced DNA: TGTGCCAGCAGCATCCGGTGGCGGGGGAGCACAGATACGCAGTATTTT.